The T cell receptor (beta chain) under discussion was sequenced for a study of T cells in localized non-small cell lung cancer. Overall study findings and caveats: The study detected a median around 50 of the top 100 tumor clones in adjacent lung. It remains possible that heterogeneity exists, since only one tumor region was sequenced. Maximal T cell clonality occurred in uninvolved adjacent lung, with tumor ranking below it.

As for this clone: Its antigen remains unknown.

Produced via immunoSEQ multiplex PCR; TCRdb's table is partial and in-frame only. The sample holds fewer than 100,000 clones, 75% to 85% seen once. Germline assignment: CDR1 MNHEY and CDR2 SVGAGI. There are 11 residues in the CDR3. V lost 8 bases and J lost 1, with 5 bases in between. The source of this sequence is an older female donor with stage I lung adenocarcinoma. The chain joins TRBV6-5 to TRBJ1-1; D unclear. The source material was peripheral blood, sampled before any cancer treatment. CDR3 loop: CASDRNTEAFF. CDR3 DNA: TGTGCCAGCGATAGGAACACTGAAGCTTTCTTT.